This T cell receptor beta chain stems from a study of T cell repertoires in cytomegalovirus infection. TCRdb passed the reads through MiXCR, listing each CDR3 protein once. The sample records about 140,000 distinct CDR3 sequences, roughly 6% being singletons. This clonotype has ten or more counts. Sequenced material: PBMCs. The source is a human donor in good health (CMV status not recorded). Some clones in this sample may be carry-over from other donors' samples.

The CDR3 here is CASSRTGNQPQHF. CDR3 DNA sequence: TGTGCCAGCAGCCGGACAGGCAATCAGCCCCAGCATTTT. The rearrangement links TRBV7-8 to TRBJ1-5; tentative D call: TRBD1 (6 bases). CDR3 length equals 13 residues. Germline-derived CDR1 and CDR2 are SGHVS and FQNEAQ. Deletions cut 5 bases from V and 2 bases from J, with 7 bases between.